Listed below are T cell receptor beta chains from one sample, sequenced in a study of shared clonotypes between healthy human individuals. The method was immunoSEQ multiplex PCR; TCRdb's version includes in-frame clones alone and lacks a portion of them. Seen here are some 2,000,000 clones, approximately 96% observed once, and the top ten hold about 0.13%. Sequencing was carried out using naive CD4+ T cells sorted from blood. These receptors all stem from a man between 18 and 29 years old in good health. The CDR3 runs from the conserved cysteine through the conserved F or W. D genes are given only for firm matches. Where a row states a size, it is once, few, many or the class of an expanded clone; other rows omit it.

size	V	length	D	J	CDR3	DNA
-	TRBV4-2	15	-	TRBJ1-4	CASSQVGGPNEKLFF	TGTGCCAGCAGCCAAGTGGGGGGACCAAATGAAAAACTGTTTTTT
once	TRBV9	14	-	TRBJ1-2	CASSSFGGDYGYTF	TGTGCCAGCAGCTCCTTTGGGGGCGACTATGGCTACACCTTC
-	TRBV6-6	15	-	TRBJ2-7	CASHAGPISSYEQYF	TGTGCCAGCCACGCCGGGCCCATAAGCTCCTACGAGCAGTACTTC
-	TRBV6-5	14	TRBD1	TRBJ2-5	CASGRQGPVETQYF	TGTGCCAGCGGGCGACAGGGTCCGGTCGAGACCCAGTACTTC
-	TRBV2	15	TRBD1	TRBJ1-1	CASSGYLQGGTEAFF	TGTGCCAGCAGTGGTTACTTGCAGGGGGGCACTGAAGCTTTCTTT
-	TRBV28	15	-	TRBJ1-4	CASSLPGGIGEKLFF	TGTGCCAGCAGTTTACCGGGAGGGATAGGTGAAAAACTGTTTTTT
-	TRBV5-1	15	-	TRBJ2-1	CASSLEGFSYNEQFF	TGCGCCAGCAGCTTGGAGGGGTTCTCCTACAATGAGCAGTTCTTC
-	TRBV10-2	15	TRBD1	TRBJ2-5	CASRGETGTQETQYF	TGCGCCAGCAGGGGGGAGACAGGGACGCAAGAGACCCAGTACTTC
-	TRBV10-1	11	-	TRBJ2-1	CASSEGSEQFF	TGCGCCAGCAGTGAAGGGAGTGAGCAGTTCTTC
-	TRBV30	13	TRBD1	TRBJ1-1	CAWRGQHNTEAFF	TGTGCCTGGAGGGGACAGCATAACACTGAAGCTTTCTTT
-	TRBV19	15	TRBD1	TRBJ1-1	CASSTTGGQNTEAFF	TGTGCCAGTAGTACGACAGGGGGCCAGAACACTGAAGCTTTCTTT
-	TRBV7-9	16	-	TRBJ1-3	CASSPRPAQTGNTIYF	TGTGCCAGCAGCCCTCGCCCGGCTCAAACGGGAAACACCATATATTTT
-	TRBV5-4	14	TRBD1	TRBJ1-1	CASSLRTGLAEAFF	TGTGCCAGCAGCTTACGGACAGGGTTGGCTGAAGCTTTCTTT
-	TRBV5-1	14	-	TRBJ2-3	CASSRQSSTDTQYF	TGCGCCAGCAGCCGCCAGTCAAGCACAGATACGCAGTATTTT
-	TRBV7-2	17	TRBD1	TRBJ2-7	CASSLVTAGGALYEQYF	TGTGCCAGCAGCTTAGTTACCGCAGGGGGCGCTTTGTACGAGCAGTACTTC
-	TRBV6-5	14	-	TRBJ1-1	CASSYLAGPAEAFF	TGTGCCAGCAGTTATCTTGCGGGTCCCGCTGAAGCTTTCTTT
-	TRBV7-6	15	-	TRBJ2-7	CASSLAPQSSYEQYF	TGTGCCAGCAGCTTAGCGCCACAGAGCTCCTACGAGCAGTACTTC
-	TRBV5-1	13	-	TRBJ1-1	CASSPRPYIEAFF	TGCGCCAGCAGCCCCCGACCCTATATTGAAGCTTTCTTT